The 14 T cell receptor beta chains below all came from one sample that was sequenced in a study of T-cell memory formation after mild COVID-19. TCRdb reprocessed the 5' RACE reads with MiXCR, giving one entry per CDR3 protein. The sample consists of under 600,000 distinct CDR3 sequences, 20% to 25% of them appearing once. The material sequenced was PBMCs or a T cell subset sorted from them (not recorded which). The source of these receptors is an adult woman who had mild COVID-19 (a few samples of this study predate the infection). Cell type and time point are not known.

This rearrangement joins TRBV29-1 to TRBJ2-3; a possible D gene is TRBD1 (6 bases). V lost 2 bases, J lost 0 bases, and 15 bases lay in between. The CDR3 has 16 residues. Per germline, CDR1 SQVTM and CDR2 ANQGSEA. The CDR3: CSVEYRTATSTDTQYF. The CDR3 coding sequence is TGCAGCGTTGAATATCGGACAGCGACTAGCACAGATACGCAGTATTTT.

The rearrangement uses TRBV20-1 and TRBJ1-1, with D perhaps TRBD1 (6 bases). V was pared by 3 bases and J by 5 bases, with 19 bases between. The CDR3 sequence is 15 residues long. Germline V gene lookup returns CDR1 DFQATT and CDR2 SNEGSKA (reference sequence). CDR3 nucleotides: TGCAGTGCTAGCGGGGCAGGGGTACGAGAAACTGAAGCTTTCTTT. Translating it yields CSASGAGVRETEAFF.

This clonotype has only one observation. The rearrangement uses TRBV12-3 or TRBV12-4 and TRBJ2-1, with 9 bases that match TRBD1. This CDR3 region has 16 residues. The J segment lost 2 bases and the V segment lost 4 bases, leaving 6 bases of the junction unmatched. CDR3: CASSSGTGWPYNEQFF. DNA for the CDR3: TGTGCCAGCAGTTCCGGGACAGGGTGGCCCTACAATGAGCAGTTCTTC.

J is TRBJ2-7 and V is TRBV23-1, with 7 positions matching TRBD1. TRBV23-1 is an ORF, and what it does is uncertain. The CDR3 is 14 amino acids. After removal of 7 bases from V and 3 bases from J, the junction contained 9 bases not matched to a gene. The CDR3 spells CASTLPGQHYEQYF. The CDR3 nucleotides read TGCGCCAGCACTCTACCGGGACAGCACTACGAGCAGTACTTC.

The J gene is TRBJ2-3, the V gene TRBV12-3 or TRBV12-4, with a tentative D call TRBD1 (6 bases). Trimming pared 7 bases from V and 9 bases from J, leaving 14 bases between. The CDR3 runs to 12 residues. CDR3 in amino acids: CASKLGHRTQYF. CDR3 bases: TGTGCCAGCAAGCTGGGACATCGGACGCAGTATTTT.

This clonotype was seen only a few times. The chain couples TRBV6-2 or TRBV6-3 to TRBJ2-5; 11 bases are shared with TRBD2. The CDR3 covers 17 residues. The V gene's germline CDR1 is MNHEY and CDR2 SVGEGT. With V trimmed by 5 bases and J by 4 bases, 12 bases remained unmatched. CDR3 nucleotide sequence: TGTGCCAGCAGTAGAAATCTACTAGCGGGAGCAGGAGAGACCCAGTACTTC. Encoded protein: CASSRNLLAGAGETQYF.

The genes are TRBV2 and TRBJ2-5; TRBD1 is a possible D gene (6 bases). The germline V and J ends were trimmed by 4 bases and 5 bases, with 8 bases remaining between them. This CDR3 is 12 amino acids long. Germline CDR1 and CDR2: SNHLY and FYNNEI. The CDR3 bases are TGTGCCAGCAGTGGACAGGCTGAGACCCAGTACTTC. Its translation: CASSGQAETQYF. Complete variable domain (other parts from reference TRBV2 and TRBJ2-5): EPEVTQTPSHQVTQMGQEVILRCVPISNHLYFYWYRQILGQKVEFLVSFYNNEISEKSEIFDDQFSVERPDGSNFTLKIRSTKLEDSAMYFCASSGQAETQYFGPGTRLLVL.

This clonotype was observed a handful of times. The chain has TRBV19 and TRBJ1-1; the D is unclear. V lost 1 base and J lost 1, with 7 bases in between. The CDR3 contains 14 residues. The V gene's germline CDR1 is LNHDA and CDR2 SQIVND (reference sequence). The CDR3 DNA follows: TGTGCCAGTAGTATAGGAACCCCGAACACTGAAGCTTTCTTT. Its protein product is CASSIGTPNTEAFF.

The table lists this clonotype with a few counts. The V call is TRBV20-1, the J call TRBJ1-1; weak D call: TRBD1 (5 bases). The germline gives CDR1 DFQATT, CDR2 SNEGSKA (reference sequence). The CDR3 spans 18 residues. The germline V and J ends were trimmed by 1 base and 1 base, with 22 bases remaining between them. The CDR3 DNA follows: TGCAGTGCTAGAGGGGCCTGGGGGGTAGAGGGAGGGAACACTGAAGCTTTCTTT. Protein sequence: CSARGAWGVEGGNTEAFF.

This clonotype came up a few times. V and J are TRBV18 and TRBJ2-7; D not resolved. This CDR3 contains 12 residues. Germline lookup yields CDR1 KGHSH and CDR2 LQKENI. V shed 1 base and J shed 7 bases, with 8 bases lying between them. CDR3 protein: CASSPLDSEQYF. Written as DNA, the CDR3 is TGTGCCAGCTCACCACTCGACTCTGAGCAGTACTTC.

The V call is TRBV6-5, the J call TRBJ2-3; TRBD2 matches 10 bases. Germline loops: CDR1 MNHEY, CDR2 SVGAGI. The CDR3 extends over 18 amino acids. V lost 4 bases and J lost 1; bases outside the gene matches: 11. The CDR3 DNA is TGTGCCAGCAGTTCCGGAATACTAGCGGGATCGGGCACAGATACGCAGTATTTT. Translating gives CASSSGILAGSGTDTQYF.

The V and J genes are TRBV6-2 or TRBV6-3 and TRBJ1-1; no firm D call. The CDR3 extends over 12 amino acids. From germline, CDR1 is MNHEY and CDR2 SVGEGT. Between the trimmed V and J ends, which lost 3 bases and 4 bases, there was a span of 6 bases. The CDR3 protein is CASSYERTEAFF. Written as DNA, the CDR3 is TGTGCCAGCAGTTATGAGCGCACTGAAGCTTTCTTT.

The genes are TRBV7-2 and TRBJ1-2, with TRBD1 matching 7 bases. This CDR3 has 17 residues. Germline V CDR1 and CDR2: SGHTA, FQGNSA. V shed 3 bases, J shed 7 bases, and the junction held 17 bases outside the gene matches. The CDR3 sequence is CASSLRATGRDYIGYTF. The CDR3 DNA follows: TGTGCCAGCAGCTTGAGGGCGACAGGGAGAGACTATATTGGCTACACCTTC.

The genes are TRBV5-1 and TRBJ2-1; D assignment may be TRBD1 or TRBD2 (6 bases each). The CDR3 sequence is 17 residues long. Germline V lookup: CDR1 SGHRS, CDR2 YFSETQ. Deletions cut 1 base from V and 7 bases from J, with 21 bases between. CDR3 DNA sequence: TGCGCCAGCAGCTTGCCGAACACCCTTCGGGGGCGTAATGAGCAGTTCTTC. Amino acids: CASSLPNTLRGRNEQFF.